This TCR beta chain is from a study of blood T cells in healthy people across ages. Study-level results: A roughly linear fall in TCR beta diversity per million T cells was seen with increasing age. Percentage of naive T cells showed a strong correlation with TCR beta diversity.

Together with a sample-barcoded 5' primer, a J-beta primer mix was included in a second PCR lasting roughly 6 to 12 cycles. Sequencing of every sample gave 3 million or more CDR3-containing paired-end reads. TCRdb independently ran MiXCR on the 5' RACE reads; one entry per CDR3 protein. Of around 650,000 distinct CDR3 sequences listed, about a third are singletons. The CDR3 covers 15 residues. Germline CDR1 and CDR2: MGHRA and YSYEKL. Trimming removed 4 bases from V and 1 base from J; junction bases left unmatched: 2. Every sample yielded at least 7 million isolated PBMCs. In the case of this clonotype: The antigen is not known.

The receptor's source is a woman older than 75 in good health. What was sequenced was blood. The V gene is TRBV4-1, the J gene TRBJ2-4, with 9 bases aligning to TRBD1. Here the CDR3 DNA reads TGCGCCAGCAGCCCTGGACAGGGGGCCAAAAACATTCAGTACTTC. It is translated as CASSPGQGAKNIQYF.